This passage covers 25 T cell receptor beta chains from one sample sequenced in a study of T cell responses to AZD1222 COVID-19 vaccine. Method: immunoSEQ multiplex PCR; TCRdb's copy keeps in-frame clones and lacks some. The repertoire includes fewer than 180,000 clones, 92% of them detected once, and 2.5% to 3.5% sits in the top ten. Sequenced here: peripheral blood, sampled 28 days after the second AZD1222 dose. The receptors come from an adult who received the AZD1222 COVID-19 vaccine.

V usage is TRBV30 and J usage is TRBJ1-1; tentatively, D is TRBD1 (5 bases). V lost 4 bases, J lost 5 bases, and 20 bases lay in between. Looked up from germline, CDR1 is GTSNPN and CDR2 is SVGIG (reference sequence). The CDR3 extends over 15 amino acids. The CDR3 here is CAWTRSSRGGTEAFF. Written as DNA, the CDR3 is TGTGCCTGGACCCGCTCTAGCCGGGGCGGGACTGAAGCTTTCTTT.

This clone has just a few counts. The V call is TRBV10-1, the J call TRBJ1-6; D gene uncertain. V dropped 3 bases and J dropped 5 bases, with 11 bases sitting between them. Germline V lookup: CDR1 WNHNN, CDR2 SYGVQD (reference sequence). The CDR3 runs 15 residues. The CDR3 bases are TGCGCCAGCAGTGATAGCTCTTCCAATAATTCACCCCTCCACTTT. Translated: CASSDSSSNNSPLHF.

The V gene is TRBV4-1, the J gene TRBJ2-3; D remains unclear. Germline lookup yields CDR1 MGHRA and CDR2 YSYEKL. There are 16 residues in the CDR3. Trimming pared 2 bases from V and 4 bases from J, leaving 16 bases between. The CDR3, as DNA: TGCGCCAGCAGCCAACCCAACCTCTACCTGCCAGATACGCAGTATTTT. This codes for CASSQPNLYLPDTQYF.

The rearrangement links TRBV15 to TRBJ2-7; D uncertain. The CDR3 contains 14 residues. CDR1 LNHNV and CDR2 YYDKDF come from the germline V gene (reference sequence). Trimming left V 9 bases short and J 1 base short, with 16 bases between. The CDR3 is CATASLTSSYEQYF. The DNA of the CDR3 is TGTGCCACGGCAAGTTTGACAAGTTCCTACGAGCAGTACTTC.

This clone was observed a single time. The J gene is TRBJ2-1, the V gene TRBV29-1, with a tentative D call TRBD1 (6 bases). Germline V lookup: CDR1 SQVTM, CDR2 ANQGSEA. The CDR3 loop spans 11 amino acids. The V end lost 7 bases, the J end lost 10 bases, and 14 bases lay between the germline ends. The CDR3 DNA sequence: TGCAGCGCTGGGCTGGGGGCGGAGCAGTTCTTC. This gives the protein CSAGLGAEQFF.

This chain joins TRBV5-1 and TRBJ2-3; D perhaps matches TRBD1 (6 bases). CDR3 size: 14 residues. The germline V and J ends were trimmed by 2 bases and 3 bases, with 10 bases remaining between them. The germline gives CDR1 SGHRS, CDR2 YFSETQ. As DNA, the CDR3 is TGCGCCAGCAGCTTACGGACAGATACAGATACGCAGTATTTT. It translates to CASSLRTDTDTQYF.

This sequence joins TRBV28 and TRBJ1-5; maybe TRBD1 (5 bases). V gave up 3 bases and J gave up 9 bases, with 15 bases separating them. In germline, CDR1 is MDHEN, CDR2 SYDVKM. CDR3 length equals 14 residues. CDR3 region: CASSFVNRPWPQHF. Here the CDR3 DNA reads TGTGCCAGCAGTTTTGTTAACAGGCCTTGGCCCCAGCATTTT.

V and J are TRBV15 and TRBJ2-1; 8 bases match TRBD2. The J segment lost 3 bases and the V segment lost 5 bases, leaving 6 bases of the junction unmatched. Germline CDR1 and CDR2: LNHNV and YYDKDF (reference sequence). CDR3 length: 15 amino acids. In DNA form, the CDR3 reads TGTGCCACCAGCCAACAGCGGGAGTTCTACAATGAGCAGTTCTTC. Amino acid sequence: CATSQQREFYNEQFF.

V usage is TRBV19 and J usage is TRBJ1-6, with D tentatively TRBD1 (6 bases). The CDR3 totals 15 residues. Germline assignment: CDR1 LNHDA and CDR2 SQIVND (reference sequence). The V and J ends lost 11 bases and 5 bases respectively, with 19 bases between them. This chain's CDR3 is CASQDSGPDNSPLHF. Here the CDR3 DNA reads TGTGCCTCCCAGGACAGCGGTCCGGATAATTCACCCCTCCACTTT.

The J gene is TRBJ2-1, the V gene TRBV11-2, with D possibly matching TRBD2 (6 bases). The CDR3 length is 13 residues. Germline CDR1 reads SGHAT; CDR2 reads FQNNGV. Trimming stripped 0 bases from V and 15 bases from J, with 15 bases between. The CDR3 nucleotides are TGTGCCAGCAGCTTAGATTTAGAACAGCGGGCGTTCTTC. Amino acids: CASSLDLEQRAFF.

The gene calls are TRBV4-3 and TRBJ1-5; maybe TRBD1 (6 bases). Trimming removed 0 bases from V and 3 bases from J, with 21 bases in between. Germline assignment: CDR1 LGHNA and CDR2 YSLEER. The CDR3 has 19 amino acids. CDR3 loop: CASSQEPWTWTANNQPQHF. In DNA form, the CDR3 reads TGCGCCAGCAGCCAAGAACCATGGACCTGGACAGCCAACAATCAGCCCCAGCATTTT.

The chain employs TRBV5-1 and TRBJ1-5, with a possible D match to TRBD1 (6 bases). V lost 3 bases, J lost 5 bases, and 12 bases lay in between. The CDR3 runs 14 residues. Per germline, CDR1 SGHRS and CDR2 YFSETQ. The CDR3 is CASSSGGEDQPQHF. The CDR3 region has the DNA TGCGCCAGCAGCTCGGGGGGCGAGGATCAGCCCCAGCATTTT.

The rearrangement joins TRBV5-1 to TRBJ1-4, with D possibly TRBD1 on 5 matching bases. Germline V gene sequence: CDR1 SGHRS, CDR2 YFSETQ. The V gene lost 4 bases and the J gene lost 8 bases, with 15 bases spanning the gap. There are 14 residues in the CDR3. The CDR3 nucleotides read TGCGCCAGCAGCCAAGGGGTCCAAAGGGAAAAACTGTTTTTT. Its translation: CASSQGVQREKLFF.

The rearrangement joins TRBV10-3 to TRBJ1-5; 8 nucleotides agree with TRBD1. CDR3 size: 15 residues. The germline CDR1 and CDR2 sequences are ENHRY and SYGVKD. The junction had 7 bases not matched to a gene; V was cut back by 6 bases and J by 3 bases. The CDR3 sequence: CAISLTGGNNQPQHF. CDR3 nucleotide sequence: TGTGCCATCAGCCTTACAGGGGGGAACAATCAGCCCCAGCATTTT.

CDR3 nucleotide sequence: TGTGCCAGCAGCACGACCCGGGACAGGGGCGAGCAGTACTTC. Protein: CASSTTRDRGEQYF. The chain carries TRBV7-3 and TRBJ2-7, with 10 bases matching TRBD1. The germline gives CDR1 SGHTA, CDR2 FQGTGA. Trimming removed 5 bases from V and 6 bases from J; junction bases left unmatched: 7. The CDR3 spans 14 residues.

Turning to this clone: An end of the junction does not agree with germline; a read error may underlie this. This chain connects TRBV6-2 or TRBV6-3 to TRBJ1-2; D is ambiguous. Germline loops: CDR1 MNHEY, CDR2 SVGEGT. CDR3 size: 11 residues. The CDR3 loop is CASSYSTHCAF. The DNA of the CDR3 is TGTGCCAGCAGTTACTCTACGCACTGCGCCTTC.

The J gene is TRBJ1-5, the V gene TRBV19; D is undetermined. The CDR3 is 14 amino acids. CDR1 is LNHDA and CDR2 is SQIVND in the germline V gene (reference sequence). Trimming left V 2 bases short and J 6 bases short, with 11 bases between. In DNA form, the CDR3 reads TGTGCCAGTAGTATACGGGTAATAGGTCAGCCCCAGCATTTT. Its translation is CASSIRVIGQPQHF.

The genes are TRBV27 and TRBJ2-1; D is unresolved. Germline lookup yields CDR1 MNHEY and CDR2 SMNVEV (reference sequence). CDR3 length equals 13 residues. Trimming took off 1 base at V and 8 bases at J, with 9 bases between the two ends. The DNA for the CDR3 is TGTGCCAGCAGTTTATTCACTTTGGATGAGCAGTTCTTC. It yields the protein CASSLFTLDEQFF.

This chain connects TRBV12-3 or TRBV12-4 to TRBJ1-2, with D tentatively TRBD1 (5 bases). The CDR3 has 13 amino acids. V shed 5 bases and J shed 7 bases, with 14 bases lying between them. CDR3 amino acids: CASSATGIGGYTF. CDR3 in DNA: TGTGCCAGCAGTGCAACAGGTATTGGTGGCTACACCTTC.

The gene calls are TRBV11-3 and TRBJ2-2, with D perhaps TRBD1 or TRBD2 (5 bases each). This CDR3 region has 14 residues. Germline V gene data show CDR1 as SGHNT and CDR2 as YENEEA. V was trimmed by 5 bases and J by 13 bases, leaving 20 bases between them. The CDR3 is CASSQEVMGVGLFF. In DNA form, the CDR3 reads TGTGCCAGCAGCCAAGAAGTAATGGGGGTAGGGCTGTTTTTT.

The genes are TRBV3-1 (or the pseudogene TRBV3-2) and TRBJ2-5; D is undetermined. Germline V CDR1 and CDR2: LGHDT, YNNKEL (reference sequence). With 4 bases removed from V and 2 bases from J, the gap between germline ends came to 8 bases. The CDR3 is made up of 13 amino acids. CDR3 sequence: CASSLWRQETQYF. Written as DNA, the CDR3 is TGTGCCAGCAGCCTTTGGCGGCAAGAGACCCAGTACTTC.

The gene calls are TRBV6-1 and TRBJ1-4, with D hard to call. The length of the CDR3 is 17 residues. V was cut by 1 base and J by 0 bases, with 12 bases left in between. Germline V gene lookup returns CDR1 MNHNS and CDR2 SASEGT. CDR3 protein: CASSEGPLGATNEKLFF. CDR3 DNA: TGTGCCAGCAGTGAAGGTCCCCTAGGCGCAACTAATGAAAAACTGTTTTTT.

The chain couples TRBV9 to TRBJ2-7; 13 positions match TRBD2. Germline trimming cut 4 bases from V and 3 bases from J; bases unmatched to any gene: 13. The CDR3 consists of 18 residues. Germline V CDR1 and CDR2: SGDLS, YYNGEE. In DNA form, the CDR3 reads TGTGCCAGCAGCCCCCAGGGAGGGACTAGCGGGATTAGCTACGAGCAGTACTTC. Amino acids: CASSPQGGTSGISYEQYF.

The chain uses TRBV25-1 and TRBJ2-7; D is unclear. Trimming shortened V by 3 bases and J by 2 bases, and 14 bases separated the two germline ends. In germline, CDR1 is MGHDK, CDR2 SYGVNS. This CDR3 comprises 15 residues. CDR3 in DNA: TGTGCCAGCAGTGACCTAAGACGACGGACCTACGAGCAGTACTTC. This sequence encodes CASSDLRRRTYEQYF.

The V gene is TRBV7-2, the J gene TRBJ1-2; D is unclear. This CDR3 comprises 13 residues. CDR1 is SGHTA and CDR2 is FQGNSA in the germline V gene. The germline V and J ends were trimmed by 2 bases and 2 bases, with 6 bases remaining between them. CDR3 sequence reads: CASSLIGNYGYTF. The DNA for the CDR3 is TGTGCCAGCAGCTTAATAGGGAACTATGGCTACACCTTC.